Shown below are 30 T cell receptor beta chains from a single sample sequenced in a study of OX40 agonist ivuxolimab in advanced cancers. Clones were sequenced by immunoSEQ multiplex PCR, and TCRdb holds only the in-frame ones, with some missing. The sample lists approximately 94,000 clones, around 80% seen once, with roughly 1.1% in the top ten. The material was CD4+ or CD8+ T cells sorted from blood, obtained in a trial of the OX40 agonist ivuxolimab. The receptors were sampled from an adult with an advanced solid tumor such as melanoma, head and neck, liver or kidney cancer.

The V call is TRBV14, the J call TRBJ1-2; D is perhaps TRBD1 (5 bases). Trimming pared 0 bases from V and 12 bases from J, leaving 17 bases between. Germline V gene data show CDR1 as SGHDN and CDR2 as FVKESK. This CDR3 has 14 residues. The DNA for the CDR3 is TGTGCCAGCAGCCAAGATATCGCCCCGCGGGGCCACACCTTC. This codes for CASSQDIAPRGHTF. The whole variable domain, filled in from reference TRBV14 and TRBJ1-2, reads EAGVTQFPSHSVIEKGQTVTLRCDPISGHDNLYWYRRVMGKEIKFLLHFVKESKQDESGMPNNRFLAERTGGTYSTLKVQPAELEDSGVYFCASSQDIAPRGHTFGSGTRLTVV.

The chain has TRBV2 and TRBJ2-3, with TRBD2 matching 9 bases. This CDR3 region has 15 residues. Germline trimming cut 6 bases from V and 3 bases from J; bases unmatched to any gene: 7. Per germline, CDR1 SNHLY and CDR2 FYNNEI. CDR3 loop: CASRPAGGRTDTQYF. Written as DNA, the CDR3 is TGTGCCAGCAGGCCAGCGGGGGGTAGGACAGATACGCAGTATTTT.

J is TRBJ2-6 and V is TRBV14, with D hard to call. Trimming pared 4 bases from V and 0 bases from J, leaving 7 bases between. Germline CDR1 reads SGHDN; CDR2 reads FVKESK. The CDR3 sequence is 15 residues long. The CDR3 region is CASSLSHSGANVLTF. As DNA, the CDR3 is TGTGCCAGCAGCCTTAGTCACTCTGGGGCCAACGTCCTGACTTTC.

The CDR3 DNA is TGTGCCAGTAGTCCCCTCGAAGACGAAAAACTGTTTTTT. Amino acids: CASSPLEDEKLFF. The chain links TRBV19 to TRBJ1-4; D gene unclear. CDR3 size: 13 residues. V dropped 5 bases and J dropped 8 bases, with 12 bases sitting between them. Germline-derived CDR1 and CDR2 are LNHDA and SQIVND (reference sequence).

This clone has more than one count but fewer than ten. The chain is built from TRBV6-1 and TRBJ2-4, with 7 bases identical to TRBD2. This CDR3 comprises 15 residues. CDR1 and CDR2 (germline): MNHNS, SASEGT. The V segment lost 3 bases and the J segment 7 bases; nucleotides outside the gene matches: 9. CDR3: CASSDGWGGFNIQYF. The DNA for the CDR3 is TGTGCCAGCAGTGATGGTTGGGGGGGGTTCAACATTCAGTACTTC.

The chain combines TRBV6-4 with TRBJ2-7; no definite D call. In germline, CDR1 is MRHNA, CDR2 SNTAGT. The CDR3 length is 12 residues. Trimming removed 0 bases from V and 2 bases from J, with 2 bases in between. The CDR3: CASSDSPYEQYV. The CDR3 nucleotides are TGTGCCAGCAGTGACTCGCCCTACGAGCAGTACGTC.

This sequence joins TRBV7-3 and TRBJ2-2, with 8 nucleotides matching TRBD2. V was clipped by 3 bases and J by 0 bases; unmatched bases: 6. CDR3 length: 17 amino acids. Germline values: CDR1 SGHTA, CDR2 FQGTGA. As DNA, the CDR3 is TGTGCCAGCAGCTTGGGAGCGGGGGAAACGAACACCGGGGAGCTGTTTTTT. Translation gives CASSLGAGETNTGELFF.

This clone was seen just once. This chain connects TRBV28 to TRBJ1-4, with TRBD1 identical over 9 bases. Germline lookup yields CDR1 MDHEN and CDR2 SYDVKM. V dropped 10 bases and J dropped 7; count of bases not matched to a gene: 7. CDR3 size: 13 residues. The CDR3 is CATTGGDGEKLFF. The CDR3 DNA sequence: TGTGCCACCACAGGGGGCGATGGTGAAAAACTGTTTTTT. The full variable domain, with the rest looked up from reference TRBV28 and TRBJ1-4, is DVKVTQSSRYLVKRTGEKVFLECVQDMDHENMFWYRQDPGLGLRLIYFSYDVKMKEKGDIPEGYSVSREKKERFSLILESASTNQTSMYLCATTGGDGEKLFFGSGTQLSVL.

The J gene is TRBJ2-2, the V gene TRBV9; D is perhaps TRBD2 (5 bases). The CDR3 sequence is 16 residues long. Germline-derived CDR1 and CDR2 are SGDLS and YYNGEE. With 0 bases removed from V and 5 bases from J, the gap between germline ends came to 14 bases. CDR3 protein: CASSVDRGTETGELFF. The CDR3 DNA reads as TGTGCCAGCAGCGTAGACCGGGGTACCGAAACCGGGGAGCTGTTTTTT.

This chain connects TRBV10-1 to TRBJ2-2; TRBD1 or TRBD2 may be the D gene (5 bases each). V shed 4 bases and J shed 7 bases, with 10 bases lying between them. The CDR3 runs 13 residues. Germline-derived CDR1 and CDR2 are WNHNN and SYGVQD (reference sequence). Here the CDR3 reads CASSVGVGGELFF. CDR3 DNA: TGCGCCAGCAGTGTGGGGGTTGGCGGGGAGCTGTTTTTT.

This sequence joins TRBV7-6 and TRBJ2-7; D remains ambiguous. Germline lookup yields CDR1 SGHVS and CDR2 FNYEAQ. V lost 1 base and J 10 bases, leaving 11 bases between the germline ends. The CDR3 length is 12 residues. CDR3 region: CASSLEATVQYV. CDR3 nucleotide sequence: TGTGCCAGCAGCTTAGAGGCGACCGTCCAGTACGTC.

The V call is TRBV27, the J call TRBJ2-7; perhaps TRBD1 as D (6 bases). The CDR3 spans 13 residues. Deletions cut 5 bases from V and 6 bases from J, with 14 bases between. Germline-derived CDR1 and CDR2 are MNHEY and SMNVEV (reference sequence). The CDR3 DNA reads TGTGCCAGCAGTCACAACAGGGCAGCCGAGCAGTACTTC. Translated: CASSHNRAAEQYF.

This chain connects TRBV6-4 to TRBJ2-3; D possibly uses TRBD1 or TRBD2 (5 bases each). The CDR3 has 13 residues. Between the trimmed V and J ends, which lost 0 bases and 5 bases, there was a span of 6 bases. Germline CDR1 reads MRHNA; CDR2 reads SNTAGT. CDR3 nucleotide sequence: TGTGCCAGCAGTGACTCGGGGGTAGATACGCAGTATTTT. Translating it yields CASSDSGVDTQYF.

J is TRBJ1-2 and V is TRBV28, with D perhaps matching TRBD1 (5 bases). Trimming took off 6 bases at V and 5 bases at J, with 7 bases between the two ends. CDR3 length: 11 amino acids. Germline loops: CDR1 MDHEN, CDR2 SYDVKM. CDR3 residues: CASRDTYGYTF. CDR3 nucleotide sequence: TGTGCCAGCAGGGACACTTATGGCTACACCTTC.

The V and J genes are TRBV5-4 and TRBJ2-7; the match to TRBD2 covers 9 bases. Germline V gene data show CDR1 as SGHNT and CDR2 as YYREEE (reference sequence). This CDR3 is 16 amino acids long. The trim removed 0 bases at V and 0 bases at J, leaving 4 bases unmatched. For the CDR3, the DNA is TGTGCCAGCAGCTTGGCGGCGGGGGGGCTCTCCTACGAGCAGTACTTC. Its protein product is CASSLAAGGLSYEQYF.

This clone was seen more than once but under ten times. This chain joins TRBV19 and TRBJ1-5, with D hard to call. The CDR3 has 17 amino acids. The germline gives CDR1 LNHDA, CDR2 SQIVND (reference sequence). V lost 6 bases and J 2 bases, leaving 20 bases between the germline ends. CDR3 coding DNA: TGTGCCAGTAGCCTCGGGGAGGCCCGGCGGGGCAATCAGCCCCAGCATTTT. Translation: CASSLGEARRGNQPQHF.

The CDR3: CASRLAGGTDTQYF. The CDR3 bases are TGCGCCAGTAGACTAGCGGGGGGCACAGATACGCAGTATTTT. V is TRBV5-1 and J is TRBJ2-3; 12 bases align to TRBD2. The CDR3 extends over 14 amino acids. The ends lost 8 bases at V and 1 base at J; junction bases unmatched: 2. Germline V gene data show CDR1 as SGHRS and CDR2 as YFSETQ.

This clone was picked up a small number of times. The chain links TRBV10-1 to TRBJ2-1; 12 bases are shared with TRBD2. The CDR3 length is 15 residues. Per germline, CDR1 WNHNN and CDR2 SYGVQD (reference sequence). The ends lost 2 bases at V and 4 bases at J; junction bases unmatched: 0. The CDR3 loop is CASSEGLAGYNEQFF. CDR3 bases: TGCGCCAGCAGTGAGGGACTAGCGGGATACAATGAGCAGTTCTTC.

This clone was recorded once. The rearrangement joins TRBV7-3 to TRBJ2-5; 10 positions match TRBD1. V trimming: 5 bases; J trimming: 5 bases; junction bases outside the gene matches: 2. The CDR3 length is 13 residues. Germline lookup yields CDR1 SGHTA and CDR2 FQGTGA. The CDR3 nucleotides are TGTGCCAGCAGCCGGACAGGGGGTGAGACCCAGTACTTC. Its protein product is CASSRTGGETQYF.

This clone has a handful of counts. The chain employs TRBV7-9 and TRBJ1-2; the D gene is possibly TRBD1 (6 bases). CDR1 SEHNR and CDR2 FQNEAQ come from the germline V gene (reference sequence). This CDR3 spans 13 amino acids. Trimming cost V 4 bases and J 7 bases, with 13 bases left between them. Here the CDR3 DNA reads TGTGCCAGCAGCTCACAGGGCGGGTTTGGCTACACCTTC. It is translated as CASSSQGGFGYTF.

The V call is TRBV11-2, the J call TRBJ1-4, with 10 bases lining up with TRBD1. V was pared by 4 bases and J by 5 bases, with 7 bases of the junction left unmatched. The V gene's germline CDR1 is SGHAT and CDR2 FQNNGV. This CDR3 contains 16 residues. CDR3 amino acids: CASSSTRDRGNEKLFF. Here the CDR3 DNA reads TGTGCCAGCAGCTCGACCCGGGACAGGGGAAATGAAAAACTGTTTTTT.

This chain connects TRBV19 to TRBJ1-6, with 9 bases aligning to TRBD1. Germline CDR1 LNHDA, CDR2 SQIVND (reference sequence). This CDR3 contains 16 residues. V lost 4 bases, J lost 7 bases, and 8 bases stayed unmatched. The CDR3: CASSTLQGARNSPLHF. The CDR3 nucleotides read TGTGCCAGTAGTACACTACAGGGGGCGCGAAATTCACCCCTCCACTTT.

The chain has TRBV2 and TRBJ2-5, with a possible D match to TRBD2 (6 bases). V was trimmed by 6 bases and J by 4 bases, leaving 9 bases between them. This CDR3 comprises 12 residues. Germline values: CDR1 SNHLY, CDR2 FYNNEI. The CDR3 loop reads CASRVGGETQYF. CDR3 bases: TGTGCCAGCAGGGTGGGGGGAGAGACCCAGTACTTC. Based on the CDR3 plus reference TRBV2 and TRBJ2-5, the full variable domain is EPEVTQTPSHQVTQMGQEVILRCVPISNHLYFYWYRQILGQKVEFLVSFYNNEISEKSEIFDDQFSVERPDGSNFTLKIRSTKLEDSAMYFCASRVGGETQYFGPGTRLLVL.

The chain links TRBV2 to TRBJ1-6; 9 positions match TRBD1. The CDR3 length is 15 residues. From germline, CDR1 is SNHLY and CDR2 FYNNEI. V gave up 5 bases and J gave up 7 bases; unmatched junction bases: 6. The CDR3 DNA sequence: TGTGCCAGCAGTATCGGGGGACAGGGCAATTCACCCCTCCACTTT. This codes for CASSIGGQGNSPLHF.

The chain carries TRBV7-3 and TRBJ2-3; 9 bases are shared with TRBD1. After removal of 3 bases from V and 4 bases from J, the junction contained 5 bases not matched to a gene. CDR1 and CDR2 (germline): SGHTA, FQGTGA. The CDR3 contains 15 residues. CDR3 protein: CASSFSGQGPDTQYF. The DNA of the CDR3 is TGTGCCAGCAGCTTCTCCGGACAGGGGCCAGATACGCAGTATTTT.

A few counts support this clone. This specimen includes other DNA sequences encoding the same CDR3. The chain has TRBV11-2 and TRBJ2-2; D ambiguous. Germline V CDR1 and CDR2: SGHAT, FQNNGV. This CDR3 has 12 amino acids. The V end was cut by 0 bases, the J end by 8 bases, with 4 bases between. The CDR3 DNA sequence: TGTGCCAGCAGCTTAGAGTATGGGGAGCTGTTTTTT. Its protein product is CASSLEYGELFF.

The chain employs TRBV5-1 and TRBJ1-5, with D unresolved. The CDR3 extends over 16 amino acids. Trimming shortened V by 4 bases and J by 4 bases, and 18 bases separated the two germline ends. Germline CDR1 and CDR2: SGHRS and YFSETQ. CDR3 nucleotides: TGCGCCAGCAGCGTGGACCCTCGAGGGATGAATCAGCCCCAGCATTTT. Amino acid sequence: CASSVDPRGMNQPQHF. Together with reference TRBV5-1 and TRBJ1-5, the CDR3 gives the full variable domain: KAGVTQTPRYLIKTRGQQVTLSCSPISGHRSVSWYQQTPGQGLQFLFEYFSETQRNKGNFPGRFSGRQFSNSRSEMNVSTLELGDSALYLCASSVDPRGMNQPQHFGDGTRLSIL.

The chain has TRBV14 and TRBJ2-2; D is undetermined. The V end was cut by 5 bases, the J end by 0 bases, with 10 bases between. Germline loops: CDR1 SGHDN, CDR2 FVKESK. The CDR3 is 15 amino acids. The CDR3, as DNA: TGTGCCAGCAGCACCTTAGGGCCGAACACCGGGGAGCTGTTTTTT. This sequence encodes CASSTLGPNTGELFF.

This clone occurred once. The gene calls are TRBV7-7 and TRBJ2-2; possible D gene TRBD1, 6 bases. Trimming stripped 6 bases from V and 4 bases from J, with 12 bases between. Germline V CDR1 and CDR2: SSHAT, FNYEAQ (reference sequence). There are 14 residues in the CDR3. The DNA of the CDR3 is TGTGCCAGCAGAACATCAGGGGCCACCGGGGAGCTGTTTTTT. This sequence encodes CASRTSGATGELFF.

The chain employs TRBV6-5 and TRBJ1-2; perhaps TRBD1 as D (6 bases). Looked up from germline, CDR1 is MNHEY and CDR2 is SVGAGI. Trimming removed 0 bases at V and 4 bases at J, with 9 bases between. The CDR3 consists of 14 residues. The CDR3 loop reads CASSYSGGPYGYTF. Written as DNA, the CDR3 is TGTGCCAGCAGTTACTCAGGGGGGCCCTATGGCTACACCTTC.